The clone carrying this T cell receptor (beta chain) has a count of ten or more. The antigen is undetermined. This sample was taken from a study of neurological immune-mediated disorders. Broader study findings: The greatest degree of TCR clonal expansion was observed in HTLV-1-associated myelopathy, with the lowest in multiple sclerosis, below that of healthy controls. None of the CDR3 amino acid sequences of expanded clones recurred across subjects, suggesting private repertoires in all groups.

The sample's time point: longitudinal time-point 1 (baseline). The cDNA came from 5'RACE with 10-nucleotide random UMIs. TCRdb redid the calling of the 5' RACE reads with MiXCR, one entry per CDR3 protein. The repertoire has tens of thousands of distinct CDR3 sequences, about 10% of them found once; the top ten carry 8.5% to 10%. The V and J ends lost 8 bases and 4 bases respectively, with 18 bases between them. The CDR3 has 15 residues. The germline V gene has CDR1 MNHEY and CDR2 SMNVEV (reference sequence). The sequenced material came from PBMCs. The rearrangement joins TRBV27 to TRBJ1-5, with D possibly TRBD1 on 6 matching bases. The sequence came from a man between 25 and 39 years old in good health. The CDR3 spells CASGLGQGRNQPQHF. The CDR3 bases are TGTGCCAGCGGTCTGGGGCAGGGGAGGAATCAGCCCCAGCATTTT.